The present T cell receptor beta chain was sequenced within a study of cytomegalovirus exposure and HLA in healthy donors. Amplification used 60 Vbeta primers and 13 Jbeta primers. The data were produced by immunoSEQ multiplex PCR, yet TCRdb's version contains in-frame clones alone and is incomplete. The repertoire holds about 170,000 clones, with 73% as singletons. Turning to this clone: Its antigen is unknown.

V was pared by 7 bases and J by 2 bases, with 14 bases between. Germline V gene sequence: CDR1 MRHNA, CDR2 SNTAGT. The CDR3 is made up of 14 amino acids. Study conclusions and caveats: Trimming of TCR beta V- and J-genes showed a link, identified in a later analysis, to a missense DCLRE1C variant. It was reported in a later analysis that an Asian-associated ancestry cluster showed fewer N-insertions than the roughly 670-donor mean. With DRB1 most and HLA-C fewest, TCR association rates differed between HLA loci in a later analysis. Specific recognition of CMV antigens was confirmed in vitro for a few chains (all CMV-associated).

Sequencing used PBMCs. This TCR came from a young woman in good health and CMV-seropositive. V gene TRBV6-4 combines with J gene TRBJ1-2; D not certain. CDR3 in DNA: TGTGCCAGCAAATCCCCGGCGGTCAACTATGGCTACACCTTC. This gives the protein CASKSPAVNYGYTF.